This T cell receptor (beta chain) was sequenced in a study of CD8 T cells in ankylosing spondylitis. Germline V lookup: CDR1 MNHNY, CDR2 SVGAGI (reference sequence). V dropped 4 bases and J dropped 4 bases, with 11 bases sitting between them. The CDR3 loop spans 13 amino acids. This clonotype came up many times. Its target is not known. Regarding the study as a whole: A motif of eight or nine highly homologous TCR beta variants was seen as apparently characteristic of ankylosing spondylitis blood. Relatively scarce in peripheral blood, disease-linked clones were CD8+.

MiXCR was run by TCRdb on the 5' RACE reads, yielding one entry per CDR3 protein. Among approximately 90,000 distinct CDR3 sequences listed, 8% to 10% were seen once. The chain recombines TRBV6-6 with TRBJ2-7, with D unresolved. This TCR came from a male donor with ankylosing spondylitis or in good health (not recorded which). Sequencing used blood, either unsorted or a sorted T cell fraction (not recorded which). The CDR3 nucleotides read TGTGCCAGCAGTTTCCTTGCCAGATACGAGCAGTACTTC. The encoded protein is CASSFLARYEQYF.